The source of this T cell receptor beta chain is a study of T cell responses to AZD1222 COVID-19 vaccine. V shed 0 bases and J shed 2 bases, with 5 bases lying between them. Germline-derived CDR1 and CDR2 are SNHLY and FYNNEI. The CDR3 sequence is 14 residues long. The table lists this clone with a count of one. Assay: immunoSEQ multiplex PCR; the TCRdb copy retains only in-frame clones and omits some. This repertoire shows tens of thousands of clones, approximately 81% found once; its top ten account for around 21%. The specimen comprised peripheral blood, sampled on day 0 of AZD1222 vaccination. The chain carries TRBV2 and TRBJ1-5; no reliable D call. The origin of this receptor is an adult in good health. CDR3 in amino acids: CASSEALGNQPQHF. The CDR3 DNA sequence: TGTGCCAGCAGTGAAGCGCTGGGCAATCAGCCCCAGCATTTT.